This TCR beta chain derives from a study of CD8 T cells in Susac syndrome. cDNA came from around 0.5 to 1 ug RNA primed by random hexamers. TCRdb re-derived calls from the immunoSEQ multiplex PCR reads in MiXCR, one entry per CDR3 protein. The table has some 120,000 distinct CDR3 sequences, about 93% seen once. This clonotype was seen just once. TCR beta from blood CD8+ and CD4+ T cells was sequenced. Purification of the CD8+ and CD4+ T cells relied on negative isolation, and TEMRA cells underwent FACS enrichment. Trimming removed 4 bases from V and 3 bases from J; junction bases left unmatched: 11. CDR1 KGHSH and CDR2 LQKENI come from the germline V gene. The length of the CDR3 is 17 residues.

V usage is TRBV18 and J usage is TRBJ2-7, with TRBD1 matching 11 bases. The sequenced sample was CD4+ T cells from PBMCs. The TCR originated in a human donor in good health. In DNA, the CDR3 is TGTGCCAGCTCACTGAGGGGACAGGGGGATTTTAACTACGAGCAGTACTTC. Translated: CASSLRGQGDFNYEQYF.